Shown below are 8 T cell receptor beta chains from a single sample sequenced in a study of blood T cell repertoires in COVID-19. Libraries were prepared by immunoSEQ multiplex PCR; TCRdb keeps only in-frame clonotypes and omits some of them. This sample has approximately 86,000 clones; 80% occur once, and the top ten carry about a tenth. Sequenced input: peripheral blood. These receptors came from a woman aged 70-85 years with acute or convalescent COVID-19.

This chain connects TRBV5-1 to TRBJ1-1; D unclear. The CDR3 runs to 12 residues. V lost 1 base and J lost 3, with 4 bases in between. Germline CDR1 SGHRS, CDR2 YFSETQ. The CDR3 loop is CASSLTDTEAFF. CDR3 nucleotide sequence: TGCGCCAGCAGCTTGACAGACACTGAAGCTTTCTTT. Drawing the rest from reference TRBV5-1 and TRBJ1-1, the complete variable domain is KAGVTQTPRYLIKTRGQQVTLSCSPISGHRSVSWYQQTPGQGLQFLFEYFSETQRNKGNFPGRFSGRQFSNSRSEMNVSTLELGDSALYLCASSLTDTEAFFGQGTRLTVV.

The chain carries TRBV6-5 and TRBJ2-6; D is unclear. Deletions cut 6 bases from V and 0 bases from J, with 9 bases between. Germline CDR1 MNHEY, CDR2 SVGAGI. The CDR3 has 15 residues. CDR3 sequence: CASSRQFSGANVLTF. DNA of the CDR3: TGTGCCAGCAGCCGACAATTCTCTGGGGCCAACGTCCTGACTTTC.

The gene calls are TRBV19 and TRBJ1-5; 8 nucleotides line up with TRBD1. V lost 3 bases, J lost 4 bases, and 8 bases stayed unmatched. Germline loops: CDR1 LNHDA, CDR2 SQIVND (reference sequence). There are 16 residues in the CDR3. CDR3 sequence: CASSMNRGVQNQPQHF. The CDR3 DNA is TGTGCCAGTAGTATGAACAGGGGGGTTCAAAATCAGCCCCAGCATTTT.

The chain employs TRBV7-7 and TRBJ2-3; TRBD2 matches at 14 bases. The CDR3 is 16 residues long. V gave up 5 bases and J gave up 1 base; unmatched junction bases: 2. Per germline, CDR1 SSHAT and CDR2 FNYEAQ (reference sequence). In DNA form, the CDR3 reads TGTGCCAGCAGCCTGGGACTAGCGGGGGGCACAGATACGCAGTATTTT. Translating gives CASSLGLAGGTDTQYF.

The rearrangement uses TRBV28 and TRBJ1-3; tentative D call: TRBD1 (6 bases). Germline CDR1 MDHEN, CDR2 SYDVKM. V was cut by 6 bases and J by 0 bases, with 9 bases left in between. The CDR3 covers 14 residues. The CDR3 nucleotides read TGTGCCAGCAGGGACAGTTACTCTGGAAACACCATATATTTT. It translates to CASRDSYSGNTIYF.

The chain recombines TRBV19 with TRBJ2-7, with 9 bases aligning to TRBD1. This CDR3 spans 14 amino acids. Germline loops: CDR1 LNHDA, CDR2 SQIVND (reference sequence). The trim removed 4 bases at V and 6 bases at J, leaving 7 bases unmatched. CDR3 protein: CASSTSVTGGEQYF. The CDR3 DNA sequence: TGTGCCAGTAGTACTTCCGTGACAGGGGGCGAGCAGTACTTC.

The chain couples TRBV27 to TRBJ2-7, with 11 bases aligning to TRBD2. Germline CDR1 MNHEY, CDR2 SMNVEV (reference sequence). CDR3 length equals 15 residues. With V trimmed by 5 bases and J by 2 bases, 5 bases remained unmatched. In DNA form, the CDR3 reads TGTGCCAGCAGTAAACTAGCGGGAGTACCCTACGAGCAGTACTTC. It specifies CASSKLAGVPYEQYF.

The CDR3 region is CASSLGGSGTDTQYF. In DNA form, the CDR3 reads TGTGCCAGCAGCTTGGGCGGGAGTGGCACAGATACGCAGTATTTT. The rearrangement joins TRBV5-4 to TRBJ2-3, with 7 bases that match TRBD2. V lost 0 bases, J lost 1 base, and 2 bases stayed unmatched. Germline values: CDR1 SGHNT, CDR2 YYREEE (reference sequence). This CDR3 spans 15 amino acids. Drawing the rest from reference TRBV5-4 and TRBJ2-3, the complete variable domain is ETGVTQSPTHLIKTRGQQVTLRCSSQSGHNTVSWYQQALGQGPQFIFQYYREEENGRGNFPPRFSGLQFPNYSSELNVNALELDDSALYLCASSLGGSGTDTQYFGPGTRLTVL.